The 21 T cell receptor beta chains listed next were all sequenced from one sample in a study of blood T cell repertoires in COVID-19. TCRdb keeps only in-frame clones here, not all; method: immunoSEQ multiplex PCR. The table records some 100,000 clones, just under 95% of them present only once. The material sequenced was peripheral blood. These receptors were taken from a man in his 70s with acute or convalescent COVID-19.

This rearrangement joins TRBV5-4 to TRBJ1-2, with 11 bases aligning to TRBD1. The CDR3 is 15 residues long. Germline assignment: CDR1 SGHNT and CDR2 YYREEE (reference sequence). Trimming took 2 bases from V and 4 from J; bases not matched to a gene: 4. The CDR3 protein is CASSFRDRGVYGYTF. The CDR3 DNA reads TGTGCCAGCAGCTTCCGGGACAGGGGGGTCTATGGCTACACCTTC.

This sequence joins TRBV19 and TRBJ2-1, with 9 bases aligning to TRBD2. The junction had 2 bases not matched to a gene; V was cut back by 0 bases and J by 8 bases. This CDR3 region has 14 residues. Germline CDR1 reads LNHDA; CDR2 reads SQIVND (reference sequence). The CDR3 here is CASSIERGGDEQFF. The CDR3 DNA is TGTGCCAGTAGTATAGAGCGGGGGGGCGATGAGCAGTTCTTC.

Concerning this clone: The sample carries other DNA sequences with the same CDR3. V usage is TRBV3-1 (or the pseudogene TRBV3-2) and J usage is TRBJ2-7, with TRBD1 identical over 8 bases. Trimming removed 4 bases from V and 3 bases from J; junction bases left unmatched: 2. Germline V lookup: CDR1 LGHDT, CDR2 YNNKEL (reference sequence). The CDR3 consists of 13 residues. In DNA, the CDR3 is TGTGCCAGCAGCCCCGACAGGGGCTACGAGCAGTACTTC. This sequence encodes CASSPDRGYEQYF.

V usage is TRBV11-3 and J usage is TRBJ1-1, with unresolved D. This CDR3 region has 14 residues. Trimming left V 5 bases short and J 5 bases short, with 15 bases between. Germline V gene lookup returns CDR1 SGHNT and CDR2 YENEEA. DNA for the CDR3: TGTGCCAGCAGCCCGCGGGGTTCGGGGACTGAAGCTTTCTTT. This gives the protein CASSPRGSGTEAFF. The full variable domain, with the rest looked up from reference TRBV11-3 and TRBJ1-1, is EAGVVQSPRYKIIEKKQPVAFWCNPISGHNTLYWYLQNLGQGPELLIRYENEEAVDDSQLPKDRFSAERLKGVDSTLKIQPAELGDSAVYLCASSPRGSGTEAFFGQGTRLTVV.

This clone appeared a single time. This chain links TRBV11-2 with TRBJ2-3, with D possibly matching TRBD1 (6 bases). The CDR3 spans 16 residues. With 2 bases removed from V and 0 bases from J, the gap between germline ends came to 12 bases. Germline assignment: CDR1 SGHAT and CDR2 FQNNGV. The CDR3 reads CASSLQGPTSTDTQYF. CDR3 coding DNA: TGTGCCAGCAGCTTACAGGGGCCAACTAGCACAGATACGCAGTATTTT.

This chain connects TRBV4-1 to TRBJ2-2; 9 bases align to TRBD2. CDR1 is MGHRA, CDR2 YSYEKL, per germline. V lost 1 base to trimming and J lost 8 bases; unmatched junction nucleotides: 8. The length of the CDR3 is 16 residues. The CDR3 coding sequence is TGCGCCAGCAGCCAAGGTCTAGCGGGGTCCAAAGGGGAGCTGTTTTTT. Protein product: CASSQGLAGSKGELFF.

The chain carries TRBV12-3 or TRBV12-4 and TRBJ1-5; D not resolved. The germline V and J ends were trimmed by 2 bases and 4 bases, with 6 bases remaining between them. The CDR3 contains 13 residues. DNA of the CDR3: TGTGCCAGCAGTTTAATAATAAATCAGCCCCAGCATTTT. Translation: CASSLIINQPQHF.

The genes are TRBV6-5 and TRBJ1-1; D is undetermined. V gave up 0 bases and J gave up 3 bases, with 8 bases separating them. The CDR3 totals 14 residues. Per germline, CDR1 MNHEY and CDR2 SVGAGI. CDR3 sequence (DNA): TGTGCCAGCAGTTACTCTGGCGGGGACACTGAAGCTTTCTTT. It codes for CASSYSGGDTEAFF.

This clone occurred a few times. This chain joins TRBV12-5 and TRBJ2-7; possible D gene TRBD1, 5 bases. The CDR3 consists of 13 residues. Germline assignment: CDR1 LGHNT and CDR2 FRNRAP. V was cut by 6 bases and J by 3 bases, with 12 bases left in between. Written as DNA, the CDR3 is TGTGCTAGTGGGGGGCTTCCCGTCTACGAGCAGTACTTC. Amino acid sequence: CASGGLPVYEQYF.

The J gene is TRBJ2-1, the V gene TRBV5-1; maybe TRBD2 (5 bases). CDR3 length: 14 residues. The ends were cut back, 2 bases at V and 6 bases at J, with 12 bases in the middle. Looked up from germline, CDR1 is SGHRS and CDR2 is YFSETQ. This CDR3 reads CASSFGDGVNEQFF. The CDR3 coding sequence is TGCGCCAGCAGCTTCGGGGATGGGGTCAATGAGCAGTTCTTC.

The chain joins TRBV20-1 to TRBJ2-1; no clear D. Deletions cut 3 bases from V and 4 bases from J, with 4 bases between. The CDR3 has 11 amino acids. Germline V gene sequence: CDR1 DFQATT, CDR2 SNEGSKA (reference sequence). CDR3 sequence: CSASLYNEQFF. The CDR3 DNA is TGCAGTGCTAGCCTTTACAATGAGCAGTTCTTC.

Here the CDR3 reads CASSDLRVNSPLHF. The CDR3, as DNA: TGTGCCAGCAGTGATCTCAGGGTAAATTCACCCCTCCACTTT. The chain has TRBV6-1 and TRBJ1-6, with a weak D call TRBD1 (5 bases). CDR1 MNHNS and CDR2 SASEGT come from the germline V gene. This CDR3 comprises 14 residues. V dropped 3 bases and J dropped 7 bases, with 10 bases sitting between them.

This clone was found once. The rearrangement uses TRBV3-1 (or the pseudogene TRBV3-2) and TRBJ2-1; no reliable D call. Trimming removed 0 bases from V and 10 bases from J, with 13 bases in between. This CDR3 is 14 amino acids long. The V gene's germline CDR1 is LGHDT and CDR2 YNNKEL (reference sequence). The CDR3, as DNA: TGTGCCAGCAGCCAAGATAGAACTCCTAGGGAGCAGTTCTTC. Translated, it gives CASSQDRTPREQFF.

This clone appeared a single time. The rearrangement links TRBV29-1 to TRBJ1-3; TRBD1 might be the D (6 bases). Between the trimmed V and J ends, which lost 3 bases and 0 bases, there was a span of 12 bases. The CDR3 covers 15 residues. Germline CDR1 is SQVTM and CDR2 is ANQGSEA. The CDR3 bases are TGCAGCGTTGAGCTAGGACAGCTCTCTGGAAACACCATATATTTT. Its translation: CSVELGQLSGNTIYF.

This chain joins TRBV7-6 and TRBJ1-1; 7 bases align to TRBD1. CDR3 length: 16 amino acids. V gave up 0 bases and J gave up 3 bases; unmatched junction bases: 7. The germline CDR1 and CDR2 sequences are SGHVS and FNYEAQ. In DNA form, the CDR3 reads TGTGCCAGCAGCTTAGCGCCCCCAGGGGGTTACACTGAAGCTTTCTTT. It is translated as CASSLAPPGGYTEAFF.

J is TRBJ2-7 and V is TRBV11-2, with TRBD2 identical over 9 bases. V lost 1 base and J lost 7; bases outside the gene matches: 5. This CDR3 spans 14 amino acids. Germline lookup yields CDR1 SGHAT and CDR2 FQNNGV. This chain's CDR3 is CASSLVAGAGEQYF. CDR3 nucleotides: TGTGCCAGCAGCTTAGTAGCGGGGGCGGGGGAGCAGTACTTC. The variable domain in full, with the rest retrieved from reference TRBV11-2 and TRBJ2-7, is EAGVAQSPRYKIIEKRQSVAFWCNPISGHATLYWYQQILGQGPKLLIQFQNNGVVDDSQLPKDRFSAERLKGVDSTLKIQPAKLEDSAVYLCASSLVAGAGEQYFGPGTRLTVT.

The genes are TRBV12-3 or TRBV12-4 and TRBJ1-4, with D hard to call. The CDR3 consists of 13 residues. Trimming cost V 3 bases and J 6 bases, with 8 bases left between them. CDR3 in amino acids: CASSLVADEKLFF. The CDR3 coding sequence is TGTGCCAGCAGTTTGGTGGCAGATGAAAAACTGTTTTTT.

This chain uses TRBV30 with TRBJ1-6, with 10 bases aligning to TRBD1. V gave up 1 base and J gave up 10 bases; unmatched junction bases: 7. This CDR3 is built from 15 residues. Germline-derived CDR1 and CDR2 are GTSNPN and SVGIG (reference sequence). CDR3 amino acids: CAWSELGQGRSPLHF. In DNA form, the CDR3 reads TGTGCCTGGAGTGAGCTGGGACAGGGGCGCTCACCCCTCCACTTT.

The chain employs TRBV27 and TRBJ2-6; 12 bases align to TRBD2. CDR3 length: 17 residues. Losses at the gene ends were 6 bases for V and 4 bases for J; bases not matched to a gene: 7. In germline, CDR1 is MNHEY, CDR2 SMNVEV (reference sequence). For the CDR3, the DNA is TGTGCCAGCAGACTAGCGGGAGGAGATAGCGGGGCCAACGTCCTGACTTTC. Its translation is CASRLAGGDSGANVLTF.

The chain couples TRBV2 to TRBJ2-5; 12 nucleotides match TRBD2. Germline V gene lookup returns CDR1 SNHLY and CDR2 FYNNEI. CDR3 length equals 16 residues. The V gene end was trimmed by 6 bases and the J gene end by 5 bases; junction bases not matched to a gene: 10. CDR3 sequence: CASSPSSGRAQETQYF. Written as DNA, the CDR3 is TGTGCCAGCAGCCCCTCTAGCGGGAGGGCCCAGGAGACCCAGTACTTC.

The chain couples TRBV7-3 to TRBJ2-3, with TRBD2 matching over 7 bases. The CDR3 consists of 17 residues. Germline values: CDR1 SGHTA, CDR2 FQGTGA. The V and J ends lost 5 bases and 8 bases, in that order; junction bases with no gene match: 19. The CDR3 sequence: CASSTPREGPTGGTQYF. CDR3 nucleotide sequence: TGTGCCAGCAGCACCCCCCGAGAGGGGCCTACGGGGGGTACGCAGTATTTT.